This passage covers 29 T cell receptor beta chains from one sample sequenced in a study of cytomegalovirus exposure and HLA in healthy donors. The assay was immunoSEQ multiplex PCR, and TCRdb's table has in-frame clones only and misses some. The sample holds about 160,000 clones, around 88% seen once. Sample: PBMCs. The source is a woman aged 18 to 35 in good health and CMV-seronegative.

The rearrangement joins TRBV4-3 to TRBJ2-3; 9 bases fit TRBD2. Trimming removed 0 bases from V and 6 bases from J; junction bases left unmatched: 16. The germline V gene encodes CDR1 LGHNA and CDR2 YSLEER. There are 19 residues in the CDR3. CDR3 bases: TGCGCCAGCAGCCAAGAAGGGGCTAGCGGGATTGGGTCGGGGGATACGCAGTATTTT. It specifies CASSQEGASGIGSGDTQYF.

The chain joins TRBV9 to TRBJ1-2; no firm D call. V lost 0 bases and J lost 3, with 12 bases in between. The CDR3 spans 15 residues. CDR1 is SGDLS, CDR2 YYNGEE, per germline. Written as DNA, the CDR3 is TGTGCCAGCAGCGTAGATGCCAGGCGTGACTATGGCTACACCTTC. This encodes CASSVDARRDYGYTF. Drawing the rest from reference TRBV9 and TRBJ1-2, the complete variable domain is DSGVTQTPKHLITATGQRVTLRCSPRSGDLSVYWYQQSLDQGLQFLIQYYNGEERAKGNILERFSAQQFPDLHSELNLSSLELGDSALYFCASSVDARRDYGYTFGSGTRLTVV.

This chain links TRBV7-2 with TRBJ2-6, with 8 bases aligning to TRBD1. The CDR3 covers 19 residues. V shed 5 bases and J 3 bases; nucleotides not matched to a gene: 15. Germline values: CDR1 SGHTA, CDR2 FQGNSA. CDR3 amino acids: CASSLRAGGVLGGANVLTF. DNA for the CDR3: TGTGCCAGCAGCCTAAGGGCAGGGGGCGTATTAGGTGGGGCCAACGTCCTGACTTTC.

The rearrangement joins TRBV19 to TRBJ2-7; 7 bases fit TRBD1. The germline gives CDR1 LNHDA, CDR2 SQIVND (reference sequence). Trimming took 2 bases from V and 3 from J; bases not matched to a gene: 7. The CDR3 loop spans 15 amino acids. CDR3 region: CASSIKGGEVYEQYF. The CDR3 DNA sequence: TGTGCCAGTAGTATAAAAGGGGGCGAGGTCTACGAGCAGTACTTC. Drawing the rest from reference TRBV19 and TRBJ2-7, the complete variable domain is DGGITQSPKYLFRKEGQNVTLSCEQNLNHDAMYWYRQDPGQGLRLIYYSQIVNDFQKGDIAEGYSVSREKKESFPLTVTSAQKNPTAFYLCASSIKGGEVYEQYFGPGTRLTVT.

This clone was seen repeatedly, ten times or more. This chain uses TRBV13 with TRBJ1-2; the match to TRBD1 covers 10 bases. This CDR3 has 16 amino acids. V lost 5 bases, J lost 4 bases, and 10 bases stayed unmatched. Per the germline V gene, CDR1 is PRHDT and CDR2 is FYEKMQ (reference sequence). DNA for the CDR3: TGTGCCAGCAGCGTGACAGGGGGCCCCTTGGCCTATGGCTACACCTTC. Translated, it gives CASSVTGGPLAYGYTF.

The chain has TRBV9 and TRBJ2-1; TRBD2 matches at 8 bases. Germline loops: CDR1 SGDLS, CDR2 YYNGEE. There are 16 residues in the CDR3. Unmatched junction bases numbered 14, after V lost 4 bases and J lost 8 bases. The CDR3 bases are TGTGCCAGCAGCCTAGGGGCAGCGGGAGCGGCTGATGAGCAGTTCTTC. Translating it yields CASSLGAAGAADEQFF.

V usage is TRBV6-6 and J usage is TRBJ2-5, with a possible D match to TRBD1 (6 bases). Trimming removed 8 bases from V and 1 base from J, with 8 bases in between. The CDR3 extends over 12 amino acids. Germline CDR1 reads MNHNY; CDR2 reads SVGAGI (reference sequence). The CDR3 is CASRDTQETQYF. The CDR3 region has the DNA TGTGCCAGCCGGGACACCCAAGAGACCCAGTACTTC.

The table lists this clone with a count of one. The chain employs TRBV11-3 and TRBJ2-7; weak D call: TRBD2 (6 bases). The CDR3 covers 15 residues. Germline CDR1 SGHNT, CDR2 YENEEA. Trimming stripped 6 bases from V and 3 bases from J, with 18 bases between. The CDR3 loop reads CASSPRGGRDYEQYF. The CDR3 DNA reads TGTGCCAGCAGTCCAAGGGGAGGCAGGGACTACGAGCAGTACTTC.

The rearrangement links TRBV5-4 to TRBJ1-6, with 8 bases identical to TRBD1. Germline CDR1 and CDR2: SGHNT and YYREEE (reference sequence). V shed 3 bases and J 7 bases; nucleotides not matched to a gene: 3. The CDR3 runs to 14 residues. The CDR3 region is CASSYRGTNSPLHF. In DNA form, the CDR3 reads TGTGCCAGCAGCTACAGGGGGACGAATTCACCCCTCCACTTT.

This clone appeared a single time. V and J are TRBV12-5 and TRBJ2-3; D is perhaps TRBD2 (7 bases). Germline V CDR1 and CDR2: LGHNT, FRNRAP. This CDR3 comprises 17 residues. V lost 4 bases and J 5 bases, leaving 22 bases between the germline ends. The CDR3: CASGSPQAGAWVDTQYF. DNA for the CDR3: TGTGCTAGTGGTTCACCTCAGGCGGGGGCTTGGGTAGATACGCAGTATTTT.

The chain couples TRBV25-1 to TRBJ1-1; D uncertain. Germline-derived CDR1 and CDR2 are MGHDK and SYGVNS. The CDR3 is made up of 15 amino acids. The V end was cut by 2 bases, the J end by 1 base, with 11 bases between. The CDR3 nucleotides read TGTGCCAGCAGTGAACGACAACTTAAGAACACTGAAGCTTTCTTT. As protein: CASSERQLKNTEAFF. The entire variable domain, with the rest obtained from reference TRBV25-1 and TRBJ1-1, is as follows: EADIYQTPRYLVIGTGKKITLECSQTMGHDKMYWYQQDPGMELHLIHYSYGVNSTEKGDLSSESTVSRIRTEHFPLTLESARPSHTSQYLCASSERQLKNTEAFFGQGTRLTVV.

V is TRBV27 and J is TRBJ2-1; possibly TRBD2 for D (5 bases). The V gene's germline CDR1 is MNHEY and CDR2 SMNVEV (reference sequence). V was shortened by 7 bases and J by 4 bases, with 17 bases between the two germline ends. The CDR3 runs to 15 residues. In DNA, the CDR3 is TGTGCCAGCACCCCTGGGAGTAAGGCGTACAATGAGCAGTTCTTC. Encoded protein: CASTPGSKAYNEQFF.

The chain is built from TRBV2 and TRBJ2-7, with 8 bases aligning to TRBD1. The CDR3 totals 15 residues. The trim removed 8 bases at V and 6 bases at J, leaving 15 bases unmatched. CDR1 and CDR2 from the germline V gene are SNHLY and FYNNEI. The DNA for the CDR3 is TGTGCCAGCGCCCTCTTAACGGCAGGGGGCTCCGAGCAGTACTTC. This encodes CASALLTAGGSEQYF.

The chain employs TRBV7-8 and TRBJ1-2, with D perhaps matching TRBD1 (6 bases). Looked up from germline, CDR1 is SGHVS and CDR2 is FQNEAQ. The CDR3 has 15 residues. Between the trimmed V and J ends, which lost 5 bases and 4 bases, there was a span of 17 bases. The CDR3 DNA reads TGTGCCAGCAGCGGTGGGGACACGAGTTTCTATGGCTACACCTTC. This codes for CASSGGDTSFYGYTF.

The chain uses TRBV29-1 and TRBJ2-5; TRBD2 matches at 7 bases. CDR1 and CDR2 from the germline V gene are SQVTM and ANQGSEA. This CDR3 has 16 amino acids. After removal of 4 bases from V and 5 bases from J, the junction contained 16 bases not matched to a gene. CDR3 amino acids: CSVAWGSGEAGETQYF. The CDR3 DNA sequence: TGCAGCGTTGCCTGGGGGAGCGGGGAGGCCGGGGAGACCCAGTACTTC.

The rearrangement uses TRBV9 and TRBJ2-1; maybe TRBD2 (5 bases). The CDR3 spans 14 residues. The V end lost 3 bases, the J end lost 9 bases, and 16 bases lay between the germline ends. From germline, CDR1 is SGDLS and CDR2 YYNGEE. CDR3 amino acids: CASSAPFSVTEQFF. The CDR3, as DNA: TGTGCCAGCAGCGCCCCATTTAGCGTGACTGAGCAGTTCTTC.

The chain recombines TRBV5-4 with TRBJ1-2; D possibly corresponds to TRBD1 (6 bases). V was shortened by 4 bases and J by 4 bases, with 14 bases between the two germline ends. The CDR3 has 14 residues. Germline-derived CDR1 and CDR2 are SGHNT and YYREEE (reference sequence). This CDR3 reads CASSPTGSAYGYTF. CDR3 bases: TGTGCCAGCAGCCCTACAGGGTCAGCCTATGGCTACACCTTC.

This clone was observed a few times. V usage is TRBV7-6 and J usage is TRBJ2-2; perhaps TRBD1 as D (6 bases). From germline, CDR1 is SGHVS and CDR2 FNYEAQ. The CDR3 covers 15 residues. Trimming removed 10 bases from V and 6 bases from J, with 21 bases in between. CDR3 residues: CAIANRDGGAGELFF. For the CDR3, the DNA is TGTGCCATCGCCAACAGGGACGGCGGAGCCGGGGAGCTGTTTTTT.

This chain links TRBV11-3 with TRBJ2-1; 14 bases agree with TRBD2. The CDR3 is 15 amino acids. The V gene end was trimmed by 5 bases and the J gene end by 7 bases; junction bases not matched to a gene: 4. Looked up from germline, CDR1 is SGHNT and CDR2 is YENEEA. The CDR3 bases are TGTGCCAGCAGCCGTGGACTAGCGGGGGGAAATGAGCAGTTCTTC. This gives the protein CASSRGLAGGNEQFF.

The chain recombines TRBV4-3 with TRBJ2-2; 8 bases fit TRBD1. Germline V gene lookup returns CDR1 LGHNA and CDR2 YSLEER. After removal of 4 bases from V and 7 bases from J, the junction contained 5 bases not matched to a gene. The length of the CDR3 is 14 residues. The CDR3 region is CASSLRGRVGELFF. The CDR3 DNA follows: TGCGCCAGCAGCCTCAGGGGGCGCGTCGGGGAGCTGTTTTTT.

This chain uses TRBV2 with TRBJ2-1; 9 bases fit TRBD1. The CDR3 is 12 residues long. Looked up from germline, CDR1 is SNHLY and CDR2 is FYNNEI. V lost 11 bases to trimming and J lost 7 bases; unmatched junction nucleotides: 6. CDR3 nucleotides: TGTGCCGGGGGACAGGGAGGGAATGAGCAGTTCTTC. Translation gives CAGGQGGNEQFF.

CDR3 protein: CASSPAGGPTYNEQFF. CDR3 nucleotides: TGTGCCAGCAGCCCAGCGGGGGGGCCCACCTACAATGAGCAGTTCTTC. The V call is TRBV5-4, the J call TRBJ2-1; 10 bases fit TRBD2. This CDR3 is built from 16 residues. J gave up 2 bases and V 4 bases, and 6 bases lay outside the gene matches. Germline-derived CDR1 and CDR2 are SGHNT and YYREEE (reference sequence).

The chain combines TRBV5-1 with TRBJ1-1; TRBD1 is a possible D gene (5 bases). The V gene lost 7 bases and the J gene lost 11 bases, with 15 bases spanning the gap. Germline lookup yields CDR1 SGHRS and CDR2 YFSETQ. CDR3 size: 11 residues. The CDR3 is CASQEGRWAFF. Here the CDR3 DNA reads TGCGCCAGCCAGGAGGGACGGTGGGCTTTCTTT.

The DNA for the CDR3 is TGCGCCAGCAGCCAAGTCAGCAGGGATGAAAAACTGTTTTTT. Residues: CASSQVSRDEKLFF. The chain joins TRBV4-3 to TRBJ1-4; D possibly corresponds to TRBD1 (5 bases). V was pared by 1 base and J by 6 bases, with 9 bases between. This CDR3 is 14 amino acids long. Germline CDR1 reads LGHNA; CDR2 reads YSLEER.

The V call is TRBV6-1, the J call TRBJ2-2; 7 bases agree with TRBD1. J gave up 6 bases and V 8 bases, and 6 bases lay outside the gene matches. Germline CDR1 MNHNS, CDR2 SASEGT. The CDR3 is 13 residues long. The CDR3 region is CASSRQGAGELFF. As DNA, the CDR3 is TGTGCCAGCTCTAGACAGGGAGCCGGGGAGCTGTTTTTT.

The V and J genes are TRBV7-2 and TRBJ1-5; the D is unclear. The V gene's germline CDR1 is SGHTA and CDR2 FQGNSA. The CDR3 extends over 14 amino acids. Trimming cost V 5 bases and J 8 bases, with 16 bases left between them. The DNA for the CDR3 is TGTGCCAGCAGCCTACCTAGGACCGGGGAGCCCCAGCATTTT. Protein product: CASSLPRTGEPQHF. The entire variable domain, with the rest obtained from reference TRBV7-2 and TRBJ1-5, is as follows: GAGVSQSPSNKVTEKGKDVELRCDPISGHTALYWYRQSLGQGLEFLIYFQGNSAPDKSGLPSDRFSAERTGGSVSTLTIQRTQQEDSAVYLCASSLPRTGEPQHFGDGTRLSIL.

V is TRBV5-1 and J is TRBJ2-1; tentatively, D is TRBD1 (5 bases). Trimming shortened V by 2 bases and J by 7 bases, and 10 bases separated the two germline ends. The CDR3 runs to 13 residues. Germline CDR1 SGHRS, CDR2 YFSETQ. This chain's CDR3 is CASSFRQTNEQFF. For the CDR3, the DNA is TGCGCCAGCAGCTTTCGACAGACTAATGAGCAGTTCTTC.

The chain is built from TRBV4-3 and TRBJ2-7; TRBD1 matches at 10 bases. Germline lookup yields CDR1 LGHNA and CDR2 YSLEER. V lost 4 bases, J lost 0 bases, and 18 bases stayed unmatched. The CDR3 has 20 amino acids. CDR3 nucleotides: TGCGCCAGCAGCCCGTACCGAGGGACAGGGGAGGATTTCGGCTCCTACGAGCAGTACTTC. It codes for CASSPYRGTGEDFGSYEQYF.

The rearrangement joins TRBV13 to TRBJ2-7; 10 bases fit TRBD2. J lost 6 bases, V lost 0 bases, and 14 bases had no gene match. Germline V gene lookup returns CDR1 PRHDT and CDR2 FYEKMQ (reference sequence). The CDR3 totals 18 residues. The CDR3 loop reads CASSLGTVASGGLGEQYF. In nucleotides, the CDR3 is TGTGCCAGCAGCTTAGGCACGGTAGCTAGCGGGGGTCTGGGCGAGCAGTACTTC.